This TCR beta chain was sequenced for a study of blood T cell repertoires in COVID-19. Whole-study context: Acute-phase and convalescent COVID-19 samples originated in the United States, Italy and Spain. PBMCs, B-cell-depleted T cells, or T cells were the source of the cDNA or gDNA that made up the material.

V shed 0 bases and J shed 7 bases, with 15 bases lying between them. This CDR3 contains 16 residues. In germline, CDR1 is MNHEY, CDR2 SVGAGI. The table came from immunoSEQ multiplex PCR; TCRdb's copy has only in-frame clones and leaves some out. The table records 75,000 to 100,000 clones, around 86% of them present only once. The rearrangement uses TRBV6-5 and TRBJ1-4; D possibly corresponds to TRBD1 (5 bases). This TCR came from a woman older than 75 with acute or convalescent COVID-19. The sample comprised peripheral blood. CDR3 amino acids: CASSYSSGGGGEKLFF. The CDR3, as DNA: TGTGCCAGCAGTTACTCGAGTGGGGGGGGTGGTGAAAAACTGTTTTTT.